This record concerns one T cell receptor beta chain sequence. This entry is derived from a study of shared clonotypes between healthy human individuals. On the study more broadly: Plates per donor: three CD4 naive, three CD4 memory, two CD8 naive, one CD8 memory.

Template for every sorted-subset replicate PCR totaled approximately 0.2 ug DNA, 25,000 to 35,000 T cell genomes. The data were produced by immunoSEQ multiplex PCR, yet TCRdb's version contains in-frame clones alone and is incomplete. The table lists 2 million or so clones, 85% to 95% of them singletons. CDR3 length: 13 residues. Germline CDR1 is SGHTA and CDR2 is FQGNSA. Trimming took off 5 bases at V and 5 bases at J, with 13 bases between the two ends. Participating donors were healthy, HIV-negative adults free of recent acute infections or vaccinations. The rearrangement uses TRBV7-2 and TRBJ2-7; D is undetermined. This clonotype was sampled from a man aged 18 to 30 in good health. What was sequenced was naive CD4+ T cells sorted from blood. Regarding subset: CD45RA+ positively selected. The DNA of the CDR3 is TGTGCCAGCAGCCGCAGTGACGGTGACGAGCAGTACTTC. As protein: CASSRSDGDEQYF.